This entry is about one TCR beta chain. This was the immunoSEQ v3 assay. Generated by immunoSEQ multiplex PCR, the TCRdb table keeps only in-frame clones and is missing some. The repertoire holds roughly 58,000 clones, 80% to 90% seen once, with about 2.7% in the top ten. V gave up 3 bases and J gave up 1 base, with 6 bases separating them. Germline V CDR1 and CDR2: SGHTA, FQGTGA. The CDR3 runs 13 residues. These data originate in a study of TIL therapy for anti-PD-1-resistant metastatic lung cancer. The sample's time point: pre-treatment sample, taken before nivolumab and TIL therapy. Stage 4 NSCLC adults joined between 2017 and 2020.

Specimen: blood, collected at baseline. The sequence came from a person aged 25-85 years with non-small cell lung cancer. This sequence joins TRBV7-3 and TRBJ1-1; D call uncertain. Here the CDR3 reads CASSFGENTEAFF. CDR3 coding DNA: TGTGCCAGCAGCTTTGGAGAGAACACTGAAGCTTTCTTT.